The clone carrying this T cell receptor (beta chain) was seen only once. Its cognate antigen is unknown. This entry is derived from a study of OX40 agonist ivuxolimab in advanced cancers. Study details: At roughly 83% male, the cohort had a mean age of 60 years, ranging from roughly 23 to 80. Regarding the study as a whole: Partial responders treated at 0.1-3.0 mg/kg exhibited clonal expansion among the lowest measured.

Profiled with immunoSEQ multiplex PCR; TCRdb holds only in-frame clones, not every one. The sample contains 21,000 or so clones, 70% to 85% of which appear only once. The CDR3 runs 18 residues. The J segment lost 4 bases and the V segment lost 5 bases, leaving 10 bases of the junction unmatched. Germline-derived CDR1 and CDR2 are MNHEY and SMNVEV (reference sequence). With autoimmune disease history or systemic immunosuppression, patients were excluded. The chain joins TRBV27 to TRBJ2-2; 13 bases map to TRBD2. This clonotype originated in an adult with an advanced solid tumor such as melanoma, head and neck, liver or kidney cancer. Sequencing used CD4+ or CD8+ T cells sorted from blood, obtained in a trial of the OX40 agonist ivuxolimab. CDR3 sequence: CASSRRTSGSGSTGELFF. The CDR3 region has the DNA TGTGCCAGCAGTCGTAGGACTAGCGGGAGCGGGAGCACCGGGGAGCTGTTTTTT.